The present entry profiles one T cell receptor (beta chain) with its context. The antigen remains unidentified. This sample is drawn from a study of cytomegalovirus exposure and HLA in healthy donors. In germline, CDR1 is SGHTS, CDR2 YDEGEE. The CDR3 runs to 14 residues. The V gene end was trimmed by 8 bases and the J gene end by 4 bases; junction bases not matched to a gene: 9. General study points: The authors later found TCR association rates varying by HLA locus, with DRB1 most and HLA-C fewest. Upon later analysis, HLA-associated TCR beta chains proved more clonally expanded than other, equally common chains.

Vbeta (60) and Jbeta (13) primers were used in the PCR. The assay was immunoSEQ multiplex PCR, and TCRdb's table has in-frame clones only and misses some. The sample lists 130,000 to 150,000 clones, around 75% seen once, with about 3% in the top ten. The chain links TRBV5-8 to TRBJ2-4; TRBD2 agrees at 7 bases. The TCR sequence derives from a female donor in good health and CMV-seronegative. The sequencing sample was made of PBMCs. The CDR3 DNA reads TGTGCCAGTACCCCTGTGGGGGGGAAAAACATTCAGTACTTC. Protein sequence: CASTPVGGKNIQYF.